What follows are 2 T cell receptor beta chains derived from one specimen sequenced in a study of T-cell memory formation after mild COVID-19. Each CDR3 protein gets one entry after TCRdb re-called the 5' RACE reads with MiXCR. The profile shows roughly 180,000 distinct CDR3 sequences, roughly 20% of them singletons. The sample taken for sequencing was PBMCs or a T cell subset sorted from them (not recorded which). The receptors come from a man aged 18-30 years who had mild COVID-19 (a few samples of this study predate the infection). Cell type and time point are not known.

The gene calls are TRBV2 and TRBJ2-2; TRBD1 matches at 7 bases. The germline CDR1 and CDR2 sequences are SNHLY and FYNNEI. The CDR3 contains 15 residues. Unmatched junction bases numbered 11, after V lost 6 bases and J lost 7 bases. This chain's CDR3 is CASRPETGINGELFF. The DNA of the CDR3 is TGTGCCAGCAGACCTGAGACAGGGATAAACGGGGAGCTGTTTTTT.

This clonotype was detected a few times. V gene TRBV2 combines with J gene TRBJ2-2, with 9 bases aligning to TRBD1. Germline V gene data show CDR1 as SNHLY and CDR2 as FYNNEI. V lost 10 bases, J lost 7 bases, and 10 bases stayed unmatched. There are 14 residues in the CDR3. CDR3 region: CANAGQGIGGELFF. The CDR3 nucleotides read TGTGCCAACGCGGGACAGGGTATCGGCGGGGAGCTGTTTTTT.